This TCR beta chain emerged from a study of neurological immune-mediated disorders. The CDR3 loop spans 15 amino acids. Germline assignment: CDR1 SGHDT and CDR2 YYEEEE. Trimming left V 0 bases short and J 0 bases short, with 4 bases between. TCRdb fed the 5' RACE reads into MiXCR, producing one record per CDR3 protein. The profile covers roughly 65,000 distinct CDR3 sequences, with more than 3.5% appearing a single time and 2.5% to 3% taken by the ten largest. At least ten counts were recorded for this clonotype. Material: PBMCs. The rearrangement links TRBV5-6 to TRBJ2-6; unclear D gene. This clonotype originated in a middle-aged man with multiple sclerosis. CDR3: CASSLAGSGANVLTF. Written as DNA, the CDR3 is TGTGCCAGCAGCTTGGCTGGCTCTGGGGCCAACGTCCTGACTTTC. Complete variable domain (other parts from reference TRBV5-6 and TRBJ2-6): DAGVTQSPTHLIKTRGQQVTLRCSPKSGHDTVSWYQQALGQGPQFIFQYYEEEERQRGNFPDRFSGHQFPNYSSELNVNALLLGDSALYLCASSLAGSGANVLTFGAGSRLTVL.